The present entry profiles one T cell receptor (beta chain) with its context. Its antigen is undetermined. The sample is drawn from a study of tumor-infiltrating lymphocytes in primary liver carcinoma. Overall study: The patient group consisted of men and women aged 30 to 69 years. Study-level points and caveats: Bulk samples went unsorted, so CD4+ and CD8+ repertoires were not compared.

Germline DNA was extracted alongside blood RNA, which was obtained from unsorted whole blood. With chronic HBV infection, the patients were also treatment-naive. Before surgery, about 4 milliliters of EDTA blood were taken. Making TCR beta cDNA involved approximately 520 ng total RNA and a constant-region primer. Libraries for TCR beta were built through three nested multiplex PCR rounds, which together made up a slightly modified ARM-PCR procedure. Each of the first two PCR rounds ran approximately 9 cycles with TRBV1-TRBV30 forward and C-beta reverse primers. TCRdb used MiXCR to reprocess the multiplex PCR reads, holding one entry per CDR3 protein. The sample contains around 330,000 distinct CDR3 sequences, about 60% of which appear only once. This CDR3 comprises 13 residues. From germline, CDR1 is LNHDA and CDR2 SQIVND (reference sequence). V gave up 10 bases and J gave up 7 bases, with 17 bases separating them.

V gene TRBV19 combines with J gene TRBJ2-1; TRBD2 is a possible D gene (7 bases). The sequenced material came from peripheral blood. The TCR comes from a middle-aged man with primary liver carcinoma and hepatitis B virus infection. The CDR3, as DNA: TGTGCCAATAGGGACGGGGGGCGGAATGAGCAGTTCTTC. Encoded protein: CANRDGGRNEQFF.